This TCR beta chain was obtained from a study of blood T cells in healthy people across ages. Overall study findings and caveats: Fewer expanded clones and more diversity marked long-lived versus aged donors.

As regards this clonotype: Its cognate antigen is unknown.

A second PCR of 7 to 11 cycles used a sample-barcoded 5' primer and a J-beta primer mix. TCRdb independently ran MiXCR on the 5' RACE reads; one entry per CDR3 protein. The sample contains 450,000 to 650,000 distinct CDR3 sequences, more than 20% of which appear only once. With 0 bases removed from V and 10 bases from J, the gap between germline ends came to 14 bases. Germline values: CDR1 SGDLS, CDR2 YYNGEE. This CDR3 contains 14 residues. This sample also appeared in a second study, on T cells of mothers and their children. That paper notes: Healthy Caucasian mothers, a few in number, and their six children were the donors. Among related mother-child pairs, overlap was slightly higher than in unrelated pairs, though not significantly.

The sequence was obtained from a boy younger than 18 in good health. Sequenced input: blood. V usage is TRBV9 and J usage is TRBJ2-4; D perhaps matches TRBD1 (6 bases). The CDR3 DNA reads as TGTGCCAGCAGCGTAGGGGACACCGTTTCTATTCAGTACTTC. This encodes CASSVGDTVSIQYF.